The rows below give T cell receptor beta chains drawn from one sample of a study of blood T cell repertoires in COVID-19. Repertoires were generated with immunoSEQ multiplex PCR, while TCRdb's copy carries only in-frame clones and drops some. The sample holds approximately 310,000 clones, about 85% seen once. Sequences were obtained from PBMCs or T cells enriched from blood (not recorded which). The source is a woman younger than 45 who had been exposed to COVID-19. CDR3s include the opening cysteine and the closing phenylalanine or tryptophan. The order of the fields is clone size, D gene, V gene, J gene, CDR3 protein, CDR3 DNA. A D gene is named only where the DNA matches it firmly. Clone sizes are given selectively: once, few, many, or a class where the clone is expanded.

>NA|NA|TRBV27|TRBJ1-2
CASSLSRNLGYTF
TGTGCCAGCAGTTTATCCAGGAACCTGGGCTACACCTTC
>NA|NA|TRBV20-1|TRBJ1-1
CSASIIERAEAFF
TGCAGTGCTAGTATTATTGAGAGGGCTGAAGCTTTCTTT
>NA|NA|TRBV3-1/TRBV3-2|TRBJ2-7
CASSHTGTPGEQYF
TGTGCCAGCAGCCATACCGGGACACCGGGGGAGCAGTACTTC
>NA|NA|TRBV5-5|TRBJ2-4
CASSTLQSQKLAKNIQYF
TGTGCCAGCAGTACGCTTCAATCACAGAAATTAGCCAAAAACATTCAGTACTTC
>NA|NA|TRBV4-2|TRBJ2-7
CASSQDLVRIYEQYF
TGTGCCAGCAGCCAAGATCTGGTCAGGATCTACGAGCAGTACTTC
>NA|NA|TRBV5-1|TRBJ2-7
CASSSMSGYEQYF
TGCGCCAGCAGCTCAATGTCGGGTTACGAGCAGTACTTC
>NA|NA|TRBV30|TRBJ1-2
CAFSREGYGYTF
TGTGCCTTCAGCAGGGAGGGCTATGGCTACACCTTC
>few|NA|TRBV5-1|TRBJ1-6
CASTEIQGNNSPLHF
TGCGCCAGCACCGAAATACAGGGAAATAATTCACCCCTCCACTTT
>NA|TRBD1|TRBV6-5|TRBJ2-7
CASSYHRGLYEQYF
TGTGCCAGCAGTTACCACAGGGGATTGTACGAGCAGTACTTC
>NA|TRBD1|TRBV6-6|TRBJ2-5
CASSPDRGGETQYF
TGTGCCAGCAGCCCGGACAGGGGAGGAGAGACCCAGTACTTC
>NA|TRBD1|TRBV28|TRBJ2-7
CASSLGTGMDEQYF
TGTGCCAGCAGTTTAGGGACAGGGATGGACGAGCAGTACTTC
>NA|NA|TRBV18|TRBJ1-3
CASSGTPGNTIYF
TGTGCCAGCTCCGGGACTCCCGGAAACACCATATATTTT
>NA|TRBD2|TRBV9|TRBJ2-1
CASSVEAGLAGSEQFF
TGTGCCAGCAGCGTAGAGGCGGGACTAGCGGGTTCTGAGCAGTTCTTC
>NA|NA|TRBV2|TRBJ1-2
CASTASWGEGYTF
TGTGCCAGCACCGCAAGTTGGGGGGAGGGCTACACCTTC
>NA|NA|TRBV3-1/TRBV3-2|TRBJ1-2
CASSQDLNRAYGYTF
TGTGCCAGCAGCCAAGACCTAAACAGGGCCTATGGCTACACCTTC
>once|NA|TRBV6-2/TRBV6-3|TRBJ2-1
CASSWSRVNEQFF
TGTGCCAGCAGTTGGTCCAGGGTGAATGAGCAGTTCTTC
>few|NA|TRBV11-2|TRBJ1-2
CASSLDQRGAGYGYTF
TGTGCCAGCAGCTTAGATCAGCGGGGGGCAGGCTATGGCTACACCTTC
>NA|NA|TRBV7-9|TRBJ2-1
CASSSQGSNEQFF
TGTGCCAGCAGCTCGCAGGGGTCGAATGAGCAGTTCTTC
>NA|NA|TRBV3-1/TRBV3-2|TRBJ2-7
CASSQGGAFGGQEQYF
TGTGCCAGCAGCCAAGGAGGCGCCTTCGGCGGACAGGAGCAGTACTTC
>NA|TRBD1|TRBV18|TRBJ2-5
CASSGDRGFQETQYF
TGTGCCAGCTCCGGGGACAGGGGGTTCCAAGAGACCCAGTACTTC
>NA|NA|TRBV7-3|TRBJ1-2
CASSLSNGRNYGYTF
TGTGCCAGCAGCTTATCTAACGGGAGGAACTATGGCTACACCTTC
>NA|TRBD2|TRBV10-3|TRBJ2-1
CAISVASGGIGNEQFF
TGTGCCATCAGTGTAGCTAGCGGGGGGATAGGGAATGAGCAGTTCTTC
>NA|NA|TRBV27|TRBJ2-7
CASSSGQNIYEQYF
TGTGCCAGCAGTTCGGGACAAAATATCTACGAGCAGTACTTC
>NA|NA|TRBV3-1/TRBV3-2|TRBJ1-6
CASSPSGTYSPLHF
TGTGCCAGCAGCCCTTCCGGGACTTACTCACCCCTCCACTTT
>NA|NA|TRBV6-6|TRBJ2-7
CASSYGLEGYEQYF
TGTGCCAGCAGTTATGGGTTGGAGGGTTACGAGCAGTACTTC
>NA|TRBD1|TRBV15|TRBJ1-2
CATSSTLTGGNYGYTF
TGTGCCACCAGCAGTACCTTGACAGGGGGCAACTATGGCTACACCTTC
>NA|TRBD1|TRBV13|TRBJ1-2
CASSSSRQGHGYTF
TGTGCCAGCAGCTCCTCGAGACAGGGCCATGGCTACACCTTC
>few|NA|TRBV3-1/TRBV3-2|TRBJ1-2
CASSRSNRDSGYTF
TGTGCCAGCAGCCGATCAAACAGGGATAGCGGCTACACCTTC
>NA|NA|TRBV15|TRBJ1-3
CATSRAWSREGNTIYF
TGTGCCACCAGCAGAGCGTGGAGCAGGGAAGGAAACACCATATATTTT
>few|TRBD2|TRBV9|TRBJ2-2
CASSVGGRANTGELFF
TGTGCCAGCAGCGTTGGGGGGAGGGCGAACACCGGGGAGCTGTTTTTT
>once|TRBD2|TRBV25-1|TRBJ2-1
CASSDGTSGWGPKNEQFF
TGTGCCAGCAGTGATGGGACTAGCGGGTGGGGTCCAAAGAATGAGCAGTTCTTC
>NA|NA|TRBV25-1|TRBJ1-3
CASSEGGLWPGNTIYF
TGTGCCAGCAGTGAAGGAGGGTTATGGCCCGGAAACACCATATATTTT
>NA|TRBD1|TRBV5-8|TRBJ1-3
CASSSPGTGYSGNTIYF
TGTGCCAGCAGCTCCCCCGGGACAGGGTACTCTGGAAACACCATATATTTT
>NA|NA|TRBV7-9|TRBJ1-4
CASSSKGVQDEKLFF
TGTGCCAGCAGCTCCAAGGGGGTACAGGATGAAAAACTGTTTTTT
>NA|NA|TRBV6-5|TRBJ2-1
CASAPQGLAYNEQFF
TGTGCCAGCGCACCCCAGGGGCTGGCCTACAATGAGCAGTTCTTC
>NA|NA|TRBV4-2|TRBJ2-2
CASSQVLRGNTGELFF
TGTGCCAGCAGCCAAGTTTTACGGGGGAACACCGGGGAGCTGTTTTTT
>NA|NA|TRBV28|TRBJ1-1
CASSPPGEPNTEAFF
TGTGCCAGCAGCCCCCCCGGGGAACCGAACACTGAAGCTTTCTTT
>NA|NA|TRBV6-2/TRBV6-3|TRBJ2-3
CASSYIGLPTDTQYF
TGTGCCAGCAGTTATATCGGACTCCCCACAGATACGCAGTATTTT
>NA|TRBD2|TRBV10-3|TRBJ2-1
CAISDPTSGSIGSYNEQFF
TGTGCCATCAGTGACCCCACTAGCGGGAGTATCGGATCCTACAATGAGCAGTTCTTC
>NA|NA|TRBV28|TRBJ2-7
CASSYSRLVYEQYF
TGTGCCAGCAGTTATTCGCGATTAGTCTACGAGCAGTACTTC
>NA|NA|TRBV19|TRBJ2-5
CASSSGVIAETQYF
TGTGCCAGTAGTTCAGGGGTTATAGCAGAGACCCAGTACTTC